The 29 T cell receptor beta chains below were found in one sample sequenced in a study of post-analysis software for immune sequencing data. Broader study findings: Patients carried a handful of TRBV segments more frequently than controls did, and TRBV5-6, TRBV5-1 and TRBV20-1 were among them.

These receptors' antigens are unknown. Built from TCR beta cDNA, the libraries had unique molecular identifiers in them. TCRdb independently ran MiXCR on the PCR reads; one entry per CDR3 protein. The table has about 820,000 distinct CDR3 sequences, approximately 50% seen once. Sequencing was carried out using blood. The receptors were gathered from a girl aged 5-17 years with multiple sclerosis.

This clonotype turned up a few times. The chain uses TRBV7-3 and TRBJ2-3; a possible D gene is TRBD2 (7 bases). The CDR3 loop spans 16 amino acids. Trimming removed 3 bases at V and 2 bases at J, with 15 bases between. The germline gives CDR1 SGHTA, CDR2 FQGTGA. The CDR3 region has the DNA TGTGCCAGCAGCTTTCTGGGGGGGGGGCCCACAGATACGCAGTATTTT. It translates to CASSFLGGGPTDTQYF.

The V and J genes are TRBV7-6 and TRBJ2-1; TRBD1 matches at 8 bases. Looked up from germline, CDR1 is SGHVS and CDR2 is FNYEAQ. The CDR3 contains 15 residues. The J segment lost 7 bases and the V segment lost 3 bases, leaving 8 bases of the junction unmatched. DNA for the CDR3: TGTGCCAGCAGCTTGGCGGACAGGGCTGGGAATGAGCAGTTCTTC. Its translation is CASSLADRAGNEQFF.

The genes are TRBV6-2 or TRBV6-3 and TRBJ2-7; the match to TRBD2 covers 9 bases. V gave up 2 bases and J gave up 4 bases; unmatched junction bases: 6. CDR1 is MNHEY, CDR2 SVGEGT, per germline. There are 15 residues in the CDR3. CDR3: CASSYRGRAEYEQYF. The CDR3 DNA reads TGTGCCAGCAGTTACCGCGGGAGGGCCGAATACGAGCAGTACTTC.

The chain employs TRBV20-1 and TRBJ2-3; 10 nucleotides align to TRBD2. V shed 3 bases, J shed 7 bases, and the junction held 7 bases outside the gene matches. The CDR3 consists of 14 residues. Germline lookup yields CDR1 DFQATT and CDR2 SNEGSKA (reference sequence). CDR3 nucleotide sequence: TGCAGTGCTAGCCTAGCGGGGGTTACCAATACGCAGTATTTT. It codes for CSASLAGVTNTQYF.

This clonotype was seen a few times. J is TRBJ1-2 and V is TRBV29-1; D may be TRBD1 (5 bases). V lost 4 bases to trimming and J lost 7 bases, with 13 bases between them. This CDR3 has 12 amino acids. Germline CDR1 is SQVTM and CDR2 is ANQGSEA. The CDR3 DNA follows: TGCAGCGTTGGTGGCAGGGAAATTGGCTACACCTTC. Its protein product is CSVGGREIGYTF.

The chain is built from TRBV27 and TRBJ1-2, with TRBD1 matching 7 bases. Germline CDR1 and CDR2: MNHEY and SMNVEV (reference sequence). The J segment lost 10 bases and the V segment lost 5 bases, leaving 7 bases of the junction unmatched. There are 12 residues in the CDR3. Here the CDR3 DNA reads TGTGCCAGCAGTAAAGTGGGACAGACCTACACCTTC. It encodes CASSKVGQTYTF.

The chain employs TRBV20-1 and TRBJ2-5, with 15 nucleotides matching TRBD2. The length of the CDR3 is 17 residues. The ends lost 6 bases at V and 4 bases at J; junction bases unmatched: 12. Germline V gene lookup returns CDR1 DFQATT and CDR2 SNEGSKA (reference sequence). This CDR3 reads CSANGLAGGPSRETQYF. Here the CDR3 DNA reads TGCAGTGCAAATGGACTAGCGGGAGGGCCCTCCAGAGAGACCCAGTACTTC.

This clonotype has only a few counts. Here the CDR3 reads CASSVASVRGDEQYF. CDR3 coding DNA: TGTGCCAGCAGCGTAGCTAGTGTACGGGGCGACGAGCAGTACTTC. The V call is TRBV9, the J call TRBJ2-7, with D possibly called TRBD1 or TRBD2 (5 bases each). This CDR3 region has 15 residues. Trimming left V 0 bases short and J 5 bases short, with 15 bases between. CDR1 and CDR2 from the germline V gene are SGDLS and YYNGEE.

The chain employs TRBV29-1 and TRBJ2-5; no clear D. With 2 bases removed from V and 1 base from J, the gap between germline ends came to 5 bases. Germline assignment: CDR1 SQVTM and CDR2 ANQGSEA. The CDR3 loop spans 12 amino acids. CDR3 sequence reads: CSVEPTQETQYF. The CDR3 DNA is TGCAGCGTTGAACCGACCCAAGAGACCCAGTACTTC. The whole variable domain, filled in from reference TRBV29-1 and TRBJ2-5, reads SAVISQKPSRDICQRGTSLTIQCQVDSQVTMMFWYRQQPGQSLTLIATANQGSEATYESGFVIDKFPISRPNLTFSTLTVSNMSPEDSSIYLCSVEPTQETQYFGPGTRLLVL.

The CDR3 DNA follows: TGTGCCAGCAGTCCCCCAGAGGCTAGCGGGAGAATGGGCAATGAGCAGTTCTTC. It specifies CASSPPEASGRMGNEQFF. The chain combines TRBV12-3 or TRBV12-4 with TRBJ2-1; 10 bases agree with TRBD2. The CDR3 sequence is 18 residues long. The V gene end was trimmed by 5 bases and the J gene end by 6 bases; junction bases not matched to a gene: 16.

The chain carries TRBV29-1 and TRBJ2-5, with 8 nucleotides matching TRBD1. Germline loops: CDR1 SQVTM, CDR2 ANQGSEA. Trimming took 6 bases from V and 7 from J; bases not matched to a gene: 4. The CDR3 has 11 residues. Here the CDR3 reads CSVGQGGTQYF. CDR3 coding DNA: TGCAGCGTCGGACAGGGTGGGACCCAGTACTTC.

About this clonotype: Mismatch with germline at one junction end may stem from a read error. This rearrangement joins TRBV14 to TRBJ2-6; TRBD1 might be the D (5 bases). Per germline, CDR1 SGHDN and CDR2 FVKESK. The CDR3 sequence is 13 residues long. The CDR3 DNA reads TGTGCCAGCCAGTTAGGTGGGGCCAACGTCCTGGCTTTC. Translation: CASQLGGANVLAF.

The chain carries TRBV11-2 and TRBJ2-1; TRBD1 matches 11 bases. V was pared by 5 bases and J by 0 bases, with 9 bases of the junction left unmatched. This CDR3 has 18 amino acids. Germline V CDR1 and CDR2: SGHAT, FQNNGV. CDR3 coding DNA: TGTGCCAGCAGCCCGATATTTGGACAGGGGGCCTCCTACAATGAGCAGTTCTTC. Its protein is CASSPIFGQGASYNEQFF.

The chain is built from TRBV3-1 and TRBJ1-1; the D is unclear. V lost 4 bases, J lost 1 base, and 13 bases lay in between. The CDR3 covers 15 residues. Germline CDR1 is LGHDT and CDR2 is YNNKEL (reference sequence). CDR3 sequence reads: CASSPPMVRNTEAFF. CDR3 coding DNA: TGTGCCAGCAGCCCGCCAATGGTCAGGAACACTGAAGCTTTCTTT.

This rearrangement joins TRBV20-1 to TRBJ2-5, with D hard to call. CDR3 length: 15 amino acids. Germline CDR1 is DFQATT and CDR2 is SNEGSKA (reference sequence). Trimming took 0 bases from V and 1 from J, leaving 12 bases between them. CDR3 bases: TGCAGTGCTAGAGATCGGATCACGACCCAAGAGACCCAGTACTTC. It specifies CSARDRITTQETQYF.

CDR3 coding DNA: TGTGCCAGCAGGGACAGGGAGGGCTACGAGCAGTACTTC. This sequence encodes CASRDREGYEQYF. This sequence joins TRBV12-3 or TRBV12-4 and TRBJ2-7; a possible D gene is TRBD1 (8 bases). The CDR3 spans 13 residues. Trimming left V 6 bases short and J 3 bases short, with 12 bases between.

This clonotype has just a few counts. The rearrangement joins TRBV29-1 to TRBJ2-1; D tentatively fits TRBD1 or TRBD2 (5 bases each). The V and J ends lost 8 bases and 6 bases respectively, with 14 bases between them. Germline V gene data show CDR1 as SQVTM and CDR2 as ANQGSEA. The length of the CDR3 is 12 residues. The CDR3 loop is CSSGLGVNEQFF. CDR3 in DNA: TGCAGCTCTGGACTGGGGGTCAATGAGCAGTTCTTC.

The chain combines TRBV20-1 with TRBJ2-7, with 14 bases aligning to TRBD2. With 0 bases clipped from V and 5 bases from J, the junction kept 9 bases outside the gene matches. CDR1 and CDR2 (germline): DFQATT, SNEGSKA (reference sequence). This CDR3 has 17 amino acids. The DNA of the CDR3 is TGCAGTGCTAGAGATATCAGACTAGCGGGAGGGGACGACGAGCAGTACTTC. Amino acid sequence: CSARDIRLAGGDDEQYF.

The rearrangement uses TRBV11-2 and TRBJ2-3; 9 bases are shared with TRBD2. The CDR3 has 12 amino acids. Germline V gene sequence: CDR1 SGHAT, CDR2 FQNNGV. J lost 8 bases, V lost 5 bases, and 2 bases had no gene match. The CDR3 sequence is CASSRGGATQYF. CDR3 nucleotide sequence: TGTGCCAGCAGCCGCGGGGGGGCTACGCAGTATTTT.

The rearrangement joins TRBV6-1 to TRBJ2-1, with 8 nucleotides matching TRBD2. Trimming removed 6 bases from V and 4 bases from J; junction bases left unmatched: 14. From germline, CDR1 is MNHNS and CDR2 SASEGT. The CDR3 sequence is 17 residues long. The CDR3 loop is CASSRPEVRGVYNEQFF. The CDR3 bases are TGTGCCAGCAGCCGCCCCGAGGTGCGGGGGGTTTACAATGAGCAGTTCTTC.

The chain is built from TRBV15 and TRBJ2-7; D is tentatively TRBD1 or TRBD2 (5 bases each). The CDR3 totals 15 residues. Germline CDR1 LNHNV, CDR2 YYDKDF (reference sequence). The ends were cut back, 1 base at V and 0 bases at J, with 10 bases in the middle. CDR3 loop: CATSRAGPYSYEQYF. As DNA, the CDR3 is TGTGCCACCAGCAGAGCGGGACCTTACTCCTACGAGCAGTACTTC.

The chain joins TRBV29-1 to TRBJ2-1; the match to TRBD1 covers 10 bases. The trim removed 7 bases at V and 12 bases at J, leaving 6 bases unmatched. CDR3 length equals 11 residues. CDR1 is SQVTM and CDR2 is ANQGSEA in the germline V gene. CDR3 in amino acids: CSGDRGQRQFF. For the CDR3, the DNA is TGCAGCGGCGACAGGGGGCAAAGGCAGTTCTTC.

This clonotype was detected only a few times. This chain joins TRBV27 and TRBJ2-5; perhaps TRBD2 as D (7 bases). The CDR3 spans 14 residues. In germline, CDR1 is MNHEY, CDR2 SMNVEV (reference sequence). Between the trimmed V and J ends, which lost 5 bases and 4 bases, there was a span of 14 bases. The CDR3 DNA reads TGTGCCAGCAGTCCTCCCGGGGGGCTAGAGACCCAGTACTTC. This sequence encodes CASSPPGGLETQYF.

The chain joins TRBV29-1 to TRBJ2-1; 13 bases fit TRBD2. V dropped 4 bases and J dropped 6; count of bases not matched to a gene: 6. Germline V gene lookup returns CDR1 SQVTM and CDR2 ANQGSEA. The CDR3 length is 15 residues. This chain's CDR3 is CSVAGTSGTLNEQFF. DNA for the CDR3: TGCAGCGTTGCGGGGACTAGCGGGACTCTCAATGAGCAGTTCTTC.

V and J are TRBV6-5 and TRBJ1-2, with 9 bases aligning to TRBD1. Germline V gene sequence: CDR1 MNHEY, CDR2 SVGAGI. This CDR3 region has 15 residues. The V segment lost 6 bases and the J segment 7 bases; nucleotides outside the gene matches: 12. The CDR3 sequence: CASSRLTGGAVGYTF. The CDR3 region has the DNA TGTGCCAGCAGCAGACTCACAGGGGGCGCGGTTGGCTACACCTTC.

The chain has TRBV5-1 and TRBJ1-1; D might be TRBD1 (6 bases). There are 14 residues in the CDR3. The germline V gene encodes CDR1 SGHRS and CDR2 YFSETQ. V was pared by 2 bases and J by 1 base, with 9 bases between. The DNA for the CDR3 is TGCGCCAGCAGCTTATACAGGGCGAACACTGAAGCTTTCTTT. Translating gives CASSLYRANTEAFF.

In this sample, this clonotype turned up a few times. The chain uses TRBV6-5 and TRBJ2-6; D tentatively reads TRBD1 or TRBD2 (5 bases each). This CDR3 region has 16 residues. Trimming removed 11 bases at V and 0 bases at J, with 17 bases between. The germline gives CDR1 MNHEY, CDR2 SVGAGI. The CDR3, as DNA: TGTGCCTCTTACACGGGGCTTTCCTCTGGGGCCAACGTCCTGACTTTC. Translation: CASYTGLSSGANVLTF.

This clonotype occurred a few times. This chain joins TRBV27 and TRBJ2-7; D might be TRBD1 (7 bases). The germline V gene encodes CDR1 MNHEY and CDR2 SMNVEV (reference sequence). The CDR3 has 15 residues. V shed 3 bases and J shed 0 bases, with 12 bases lying between them. The CDR3, as DNA: TGTGCCAGCAGTTTCAGGGGGGAGTCCTCCTACGAGCAGTACTTC. It is translated as CASSFRGESSYEQYF.

This clonotype showed up just a few times. The CDR3 DNA reads as TGTGCCAGCAGCCCGGGACCCCATACGCAGTATTTT. This gives the protein CASSPGPHTQYF. The chain has TRBV7-8 and TRBJ2-3; the D gene could be TRBD1 or TRBD2 (5 bases each). Germline CDR1 is SGHVS and CDR2 is FQNEAQ. The CDR3 has 12 residues. V was trimmed by 5 bases and J by 7 bases, leaving 10 bases between them.